This TCR beta chain was captured in a study of T cell changes during pregnancy in multiple sclerosis. Trimming shortened V by 0 bases and J by 6 bases, and 6 bases separated the two germline ends. CDR3 length equals 12 residues. Looked up from germline, CDR1 is GTSNPN and CDR2 is SVGIG (reference sequence). This table comes from immunoSEQ multiplex PCR, and its TCRdb copy is limited to in-frame clones, with some not included. The table lists around 38,000 clones, more than 85% of them singletons. Sequences were derived from CD8+ T cells from peripheral blood mononuclear cells, sampled in the third trimester of pregnancy. This clonotype was obtained from a female donor with multiple sclerosis, enrolled in a pregnancy study. The genes are TRBV30 and TRBJ2-1; D gene unclear. CDR3 protein: CAWSVLSNEQFF. CDR3 DNA: TGTGCCTGGAGTGTTCTTAGCAATGAGCAGTTCTTC.